The clone carrying this T cell receptor beta chain was seen more than once but under ten times. The target antigen is unknown. This record comes from a study of cytomegalovirus exposure and HLA in healthy donors. Study results and caveats: Later analysis showed TCR association rates varying by HLA locus, highest for DRB1 and lowest for HLA-C. Researchers reported that a few CMV-associated chains were confirmed in vitro as CMV antigen-specific. The study labeled about 160 TCR beta chains cytomegalovirus-associated. Reportedly, cytomegalovirus status was diagnosed with high sensitivity and specificity.

PCR was performed using 60 Vbeta and 13 Jbeta primers. TCRdb keeps only in-frame clones here, not all; method: immunoSEQ multiplex PCR. The table lists roughly 170,000 clones, roughly 78% of them singletons. Trimming removed 1 base at V and 5 bases at J, with 15 bases between. CDR3 size: 15 residues. Germline CDR1 and CDR2: SGHRS and YFSETQ. The J gene is TRBJ1-1, the V gene TRBV5-1, with D possibly matching TRBD1 (6 bases). Sequencing was done on a sample of PBMCs. This TCR derives from a woman aged 45-65 years in good health and CMV-seropositive. The CDR3 bases are TGCGCCAGCAGCTTGTCAGGGGAGTTAGTTACTGAAGCTTTCTTT. Its translation is CASSLSGELVTEAFF.